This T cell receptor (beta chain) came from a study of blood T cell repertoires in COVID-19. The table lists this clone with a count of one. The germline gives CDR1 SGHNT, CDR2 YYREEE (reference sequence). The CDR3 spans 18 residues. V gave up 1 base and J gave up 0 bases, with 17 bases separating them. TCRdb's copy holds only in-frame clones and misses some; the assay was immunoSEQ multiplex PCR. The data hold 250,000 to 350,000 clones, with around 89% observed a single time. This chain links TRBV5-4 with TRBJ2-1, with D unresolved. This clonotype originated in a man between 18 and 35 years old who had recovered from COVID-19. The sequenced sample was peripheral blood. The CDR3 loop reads CASSLIAAHPSSYNEQFF. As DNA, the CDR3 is TGTGCCAGCAGCTTGATTGCGGCCCATCCCAGCTCCTACAATGAGCAGTTCTTC.